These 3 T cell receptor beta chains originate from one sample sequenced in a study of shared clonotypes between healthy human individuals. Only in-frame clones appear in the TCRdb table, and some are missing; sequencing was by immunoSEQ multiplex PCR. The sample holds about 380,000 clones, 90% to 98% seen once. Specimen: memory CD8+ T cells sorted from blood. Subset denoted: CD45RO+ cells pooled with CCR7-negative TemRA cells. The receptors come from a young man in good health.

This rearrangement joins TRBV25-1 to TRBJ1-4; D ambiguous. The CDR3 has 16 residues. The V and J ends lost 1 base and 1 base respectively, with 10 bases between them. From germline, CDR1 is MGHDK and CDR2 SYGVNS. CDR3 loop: CASSEWSYLTNEKLFF. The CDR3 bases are TGTGCCAGCAGTGAATGGAGTTATTTAACTAATGAAAAACTGTTTTTT.

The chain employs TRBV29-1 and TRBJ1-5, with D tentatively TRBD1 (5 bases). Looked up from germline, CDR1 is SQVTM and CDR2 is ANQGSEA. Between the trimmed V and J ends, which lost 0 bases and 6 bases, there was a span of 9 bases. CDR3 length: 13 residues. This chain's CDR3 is CSVEDSGGQPQHF. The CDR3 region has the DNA TGCAGCGTTGAAGACAGCGGGGGTCAGCCCCAGCATTTT.

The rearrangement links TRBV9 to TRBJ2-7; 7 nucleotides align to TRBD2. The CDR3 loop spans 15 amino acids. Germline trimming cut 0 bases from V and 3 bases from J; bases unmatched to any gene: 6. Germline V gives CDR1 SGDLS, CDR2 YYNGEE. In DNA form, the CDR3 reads TGTGCCAGCAGCGTAGATGAGCGGGGCCTCTACGAGCAGTACTTC. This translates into CASSVDERGLYEQYF.